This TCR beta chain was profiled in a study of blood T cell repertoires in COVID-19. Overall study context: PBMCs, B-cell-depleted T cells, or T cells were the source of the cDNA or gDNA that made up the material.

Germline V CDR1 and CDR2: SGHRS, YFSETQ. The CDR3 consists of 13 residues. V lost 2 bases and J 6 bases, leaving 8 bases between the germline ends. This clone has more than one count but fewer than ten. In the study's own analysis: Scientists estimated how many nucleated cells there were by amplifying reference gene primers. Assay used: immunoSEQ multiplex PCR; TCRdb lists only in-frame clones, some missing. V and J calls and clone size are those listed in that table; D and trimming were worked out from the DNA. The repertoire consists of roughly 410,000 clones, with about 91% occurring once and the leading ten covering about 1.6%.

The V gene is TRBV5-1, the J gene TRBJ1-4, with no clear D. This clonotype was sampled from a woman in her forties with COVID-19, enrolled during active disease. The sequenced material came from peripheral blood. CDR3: CASSFQEYEKLFF. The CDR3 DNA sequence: TGCGCCAGCAGCTTTCAGGAATATGAAAAACTGTTTTTT.